This TCR beta chain was identified during a study of T cell responses to AZD1222 COVID-19 vaccine. Sequencing used immunoSEQ multiplex PCR; TCRdb keeps in-frame clones, though not all of them. Of approximately 180,000 clones listed, 88% are singletons. Trimming cost V 1 base and J 9 bases, with 17 bases left between them. In germline, CDR1 is SGHAT, CDR2 FQNNGV. This CDR3 region has 15 residues. Overall study results and limits: Females made up more of the donors, who were largely white British, and clonal diversity may have come out too low. Increases in Spike-specific TCR breadth and depth were seen after two AZD1222 doses. Spike regions recognized by vaccine-associated CD4 TCRs spanned the protein, led by 160-218 and 743-854.

Worth noting for this clone: Its matching antigen is unknown.

This sequence joins TRBV11-2 and TRBJ2-3; weak D call: TRBD2 (7 bases). The sequenced sample was peripheral blood, obtained on day 0 of AZD1222 vaccination. The TCR originated in an adult in good health. CDR3 in amino acids: CASSLVFGGGGTQYF. Written as DNA, the CDR3 is TGTGCCAGCAGCTTAGTCTTTGGCGGCGGGGGCACGCAGTATTTT.